One and the same sample provided the 26 T cell receptor beta chains below, sequenced in a study of blood T cell repertoires in COVID-19. The assay was immunoSEQ multiplex PCR, and TCRdb's table has in-frame clones only and misses some. The sample yields about 210,000 clones, around 80% seen once. Material for sequencing was peripheral blood. The source of these receptors is a man aged 40-49 years who had recovered from COVID-19.

The chain employs TRBV19 and TRBJ1-6; D remains unclear. V was shortened by 3 bases and J by 5 bases, with 11 bases between the two germline ends. The CDR3 consists of 15 residues. Per the germline V gene, CDR1 is LNHDA and CDR2 is SQIVND (reference sequence). CDR3 DNA: TGTGCCAGTAGTATGAGCGGGGTGAATAATTCACCCCTCCACTTT. This gives the protein CASSMSGVNNSPLHF.

The chain has TRBV15 and TRBJ2-2, with no clear D. Germline loops: CDR1 LNHNV, CDR2 YYDKDF (reference sequence). This CDR3 is built from 12 residues. Trimming removed 8 bases at V and 6 bases at J, with 10 bases between. CDR3 amino acids: CATEVSSGELFF. The CDR3 region has the DNA TGTGCCACCGAGGTTAGCTCCGGGGAGCTGTTTTTT.

The chain joins TRBV7-2 to TRBJ2-7; 15 nucleotides agree with TRBD2. CDR1 and CDR2 from the germline V gene are SGHTA and FQGNSA. The V gene end was trimmed by 5 bases and the J gene end by 3 bases; junction bases not matched to a gene: 8. This CDR3 is built from 17 residues. The CDR3 sequence: CASSARGGLAGGYEQYF. CDR3 DNA sequence: TGTGCCAGCAGCGCAAGGGGGGGACTAGCGGGAGGCTACGAGCAGTACTTC.

This clone was counted only a few times. This chain uses TRBV5-4 with TRBJ2-7, with 12 bases lining up with TRBD2. The ends lost 4 bases at V and 2 bases at J; junction bases unmatched: 4. CDR3 length: 15 amino acids. From germline, CDR1 is SGHNT and CDR2 YYREEE (reference sequence). The CDR3 sequence: CASSIGLAGTYEQYF. DNA for the CDR3: TGTGCCAGCAGCATAGGACTAGCGGGGACCTACGAGCAGTACTTC.

There are a few counts of this clone. This chain connects TRBV29-1 to TRBJ2-7; 12 bases fit TRBD2. Germline CDR1 and CDR2: SQVTM and ANQGSEA. V trimming: 7 bases; J trimming: 5 bases; junction bases outside the gene matches: 3. The CDR3 runs 12 residues. The CDR3 DNA follows: TGCAGCGCATGGACTAGCGGGAACGAGCAGTACTTC. This sequence encodes CSAWTSGNEQYF.

The V call is TRBV7-2, the J call TRBJ1-3, with D perhaps TRBD1 (5 bases). This CDR3 is built from 17 residues. Germline V gene data show CDR1 as SGHTA and CDR2 as FQGNSA. The V and J ends lost 2 bases and 3 bases respectively, with 17 bases between them. The CDR3 bases are TGTGCCAGCAGCTTATTAGTTGGGGGGTCTTTTGGAAACACCATATATTTT. It yields the protein CASSLLVGGSFGNTIYF.

The V and J genes are TRBV30 and TRBJ2-3; the D gene is possibly TRBD2 (5 bases). CDR3 length: 14 residues. The V end was cut by 5 bases, the J end by 2 bases, with 14 bases between. Per the germline V gene, CDR1 is GTSNPN and CDR2 is SVGIG (reference sequence). CDR3 in amino acids: CAWGLAGNTDTQYF. In nucleotides, the CDR3 is TGTGCCTGGGGCCTAGCTGGAAACACAGATACGCAGTATTTT. Drawing the rest from reference TRBV30 and TRBJ2-3, the complete variable domain is SQTIHQWPATLVQPVGSPLSLECTVEGTSNPNLYWYRQAAGRGLQLLFYSVGIGQISSEVPQNLSASRPQDRQFILSSKKLLLSDSGFYLCAWGLAGNTDTQYFGPGTRLTVL.

The chain links TRBV12-3 or TRBV12-4 to TRBJ1-2; D gene ambiguous. The CDR3 has 11 residues. The V gene lost 8 bases and the J gene lost 8 bases, with 12 bases spanning the gap. The DNA for the CDR3 is TGTGCCAGCCATGGAGGGAAAGGCTACACCTTC. Translating gives CASHGGKGYTF.

The chain carries TRBV5-1 and TRBJ1-5; D not certain. Germline CDR1 is SGHRS and CDR2 is YFSETQ. The CDR3 has 14 amino acids. Trimming left V 0 bases short and J 3 bases short, with 7 bases between. Written as DNA, the CDR3 is TGCGCCAGCAGCTTGGACCAGGTCAATCAGCCCCAGCATTTT. Protein: CASSLDQVNQPQHF.

V and J are TRBV7-8 and TRBJ1-1, with TRBD1 matching over 9 bases. CDR3 length: 23 residues. V lost 5 bases and J lost 5; bases outside the gene matches: 33. The V gene's germline CDR1 is SGHVS and CDR2 FQNEAQ. CDR3 region: CASSRLTIITYRPGQGMRTEAFF. As DNA, the CDR3 is TGTGCCAGCAGCCGGCTTACCATAATTACTTACAGACCGGGACAGGGAATGAGGACTGAAGCTTTCTTT.

J is TRBJ2-7 and V is TRBV7-6, with D perhaps TRBD1 (6 bases). The V and J ends lost 1 base and 5 bases respectively, with 21 bases between them. The CDR3 is 17 amino acids. CDR1 and CDR2 from the germline V gene are SGHVS and FNYEAQ. The CDR3 DNA follows: TGTGCCAGCAGCTTAGAGACCCCGCAGGGGTGGTCCCACGAGCAGTACTTC. It yields the protein CASSLETPQGWSHEQYF.

The chain is built from TRBV4-3 and TRBJ1-5; TRBD1 might be the D (5 bases). CDR1 and CDR2 (germline): LGHNA, YSLEER. Trimming took off 0 bases at V and 2 bases at J, with 8 bases between the two ends. This CDR3 comprises 15 residues. The CDR3 here is CASSQDSRGNQPQHF. CDR3 bases: TGCGCCAGCAGCCAAGATAGCAGGGGCAATCAGCCCCAGCATTTT.

The genes are TRBV24-1 and TRBJ1-2; 11 bases are a match to TRBD1. This CDR3 contains 13 residues. Germline CDR1 KGHDR, CDR2 SFDVKD. V gave up 3 bases and J gave up 8 bases; unmatched junction bases: 1. CDR3 sequence: CATSDRDRGGYTF. The CDR3 bases are TGTGCCACCAGTGATCGGGACAGGGGGGGCTACACCTTC.

This chain links TRBV9 with TRBJ2-7, with 8 bases lining up with TRBD2. Germline-derived CDR1 and CDR2 are SGDLS and YYNGEE. V trimming: 0 bases; J trimming: 0 bases; junction bases outside the gene matches: 2. CDR3 length: 15 residues. The CDR3 protein is CASSVGSGSSYEQYF. The CDR3 region has the DNA TGTGCCAGCAGCGTAGGAAGCGGGAGCTCCTACGAGCAGTACTTC.

V usage is TRBV5-4 and J usage is TRBJ2-2, with unresolved D. Trimming stripped 4 bases from V and 8 bases from J, with 12 bases between. CDR3 length equals 13 residues. Germline V gene lookup returns CDR1 SGHNT and CDR2 YYREEE (reference sequence). CDR3 protein: CASSAPGNGELFF. CDR3 coding DNA: TGTGCCAGCAGCGCCCCAGGTAATGGGGAGCTGTTTTTT.

The CDR3 DNA sequence: TGTGCCAGCAGCTTCAGATTTTGGGAGGATAAGTACGAGCAGTACTTC. This sequence encodes CASSFRFWEDKYEQYF. J is TRBJ2-7 and V is TRBV11-2; possible D gene TRBD2, 6 bases. The V and J ends lost 3 bases and 4 bases respectively, with 19 bases between them. Germline values: CDR1 SGHAT, CDR2 FQNNGV. This CDR3 is 16 amino acids long.

V usage is TRBV27 and J usage is TRBJ1-1; 7 nucleotides agree with TRBD1. Germline V CDR1 and CDR2: MNHEY, SMNVEV (reference sequence). The CDR3 covers 14 residues. The ends lost 5 bases at V and 3 bases at J; junction bases unmatched: 6. The CDR3 reads CASSPRGQDTEAFF. CDR3 nucleotide sequence: TGTGCCAGCAGTCCGAGGGGGCAGGACACTGAAGCTTTCTTT.

V gene TRBV5-1 combines with J gene TRBJ2-1; weak D call: TRBD2 (5 bases). V lost 5 bases and J 8 bases, leaving 17 bases between the germline ends. This CDR3 has 14 amino acids. The germline V gene encodes CDR1 SGHRS and CDR2 YFSETQ. CDR3 region: CASSWGSAGDEQFF. CDR3 coding DNA: TGCGCCAGCAGTTGGGGTTCGGCGGGCGATGAGCAGTTCTTC.

The chain carries TRBV30 and TRBJ1-1; D gene uncertain. The V gene lost 2 bases and the J gene lost 0 bases, with 4 bases spanning the gap. Per the germline V gene, CDR1 is GTSNPN and CDR2 is SVGIG (reference sequence). The CDR3 runs 12 residues. Here the CDR3 DNA reads TGTGCCTGGAGTCCGGTGAACACTGAAGCTTTCTTT. This translates into CAWSPVNTEAFF.

This clone was counted only a few times. The rearrangement joins TRBV7-2 to TRBJ2-1, with TRBD2 matching 8 bases. The CDR3 has 19 amino acids. The J segment lost 0 bases and the V segment lost 4 bases, leaving 14 bases of the junction unmatched. Germline CDR1 and CDR2: SGHTA and FQGNSA. The CDR3, as DNA: TGTGCCAGCAGCTCGCCGGGTAGTAGCGGGGTGAGCTCCTACAATGAGCAGTTCTTC. Translation gives CASSSPGSSGVSSYNEQFF.

This clone was seen only a few times. This chain uses TRBV7-2 with TRBJ2-7, with 8 bases lining up with TRBD1. The CDR3 sequence is 14 residues long. V gave up 5 bases and J gave up 6 bases; unmatched junction bases: 9. Looked up from germline, CDR1 is SGHTA and CDR2 is FQGNSA. The DNA of the CDR3 is TGTGCCAGCAGCCTCTCGACAGGGGTAGGCGAGCAGTACTTC. It specifies CASSLSTGVGEQYF.

This clone turned up a few times. Mismatch with germline at one junction end may stem from a read error. The chain is built from TRBV7-7 and TRBJ2-2; the D gene is possibly TRBD1 (5 bases). CDR1 SSHAT and CDR2 FNYEAQ come from the germline V gene (reference sequence). The CDR3 has 16 residues. CDR3 amino acids: CASSLDAGPLAGELFF. The CDR3 DNA reads TGTGCTAGCAGCTTAGACGCAGGGCCCTTAGCCGGGGAGCTGTTTTTT.

This chain uses TRBV5-1 with TRBJ2-1; the match to TRBD2 covers 7 bases. The germline CDR1 and CDR2 sequences are SGHRS and YFSETQ. Germline trimming cut 5 bases from V and 7 bases from J; bases unmatched to any gene: 9. The CDR3 has 14 amino acids. Here the CDR3 reads CASSSGPGSNEQFF. The CDR3 region has the DNA TGCGCCAGCAGTAGCGGGCCCGGCTCGAATGAGCAGTTCTTC.

The genes are TRBV6-5 and TRBJ1-2; D is undetermined. CDR3 size: 13 residues. Per germline, CDR1 MNHEY and CDR2 SVGAGI. The V and J ends lost 2 bases and 8 bases respectively, with 12 bases between them. The DNA for the CDR3 is TGTGCCAGCAGTTACACCGGAGTAATCGGCTACACCTTC. Translated, it gives CASSYTGVIGYTF.

The V call is TRBV10-3, the J call TRBJ2-3; D possibly corresponds to TRBD2 (5 bases). The V end lost 0 bases, the J end lost 4 bases, and 8 bases lay between the germline ends. There are 14 residues in the CDR3. Germline CDR1 ENHRY, CDR2 SYGVKD. This CDR3 reads CAISESRDPDTQYF. DNA of the CDR3: TGTGCCATCAGTGAGTCGAGGGATCCAGATACGCAGTATTTT.

CDR3 nucleotide sequence: TGTGCCAGCAGCGTAGGACAGGGGTACTACGAGCAGTACTTC. The encoded protein is CASSVGQGYYEQYF. V is TRBV9 and J is TRBJ2-7, with TRBD1 matching 8 bases. CDR1 and CDR2 (germline): SGDLS, YYNGEE. The V gene end was trimmed by 0 bases and the J gene end by 3 bases; junction bases not matched to a gene: 2. This CDR3 contains 14 residues. The full variable domain, in which reference TRBV9 and TRBJ2-7 provide the parts outside the CDR3, is DSGVTQTPKHLITATGQRVTLRCSPRSGDLSVYWYQQSLDQGLQFLIQYYNGEERAKGNILERFSAQQFPDLHSELNLSSLELGDSALYFCASSVGQGYYEQYFGPGTRLTVT.